Below, 28 T cell receptor beta chains from the same sample are listed, as sequenced in a study of OX40 agonist ivuxolimab in advanced cancers. The library was generated by the immunoSEQ multiplex PCR assay. TCRdb limited this immuneACCESS table to in-frame rearrangements with V and J called. A share of clones is missing; checked studies link under half to unresolved V genes, and the rest is unexplained. This sample comprises about 110,000 clones, approximately 89% of them detected only once. Clones ranked in the top ten supply 0.27% of the sample. Specimen: CD4+ or CD8+ T cells sorted from blood, collected in a trial of the OX40 agonist ivuxolimab. The receptors stem from an adult with an advanced solid tumor such as melanoma, head and neck, liver or kidney cancer.

This chain joins TRBV6-6 and TRBJ2-2; 7 bases agree with TRBD1. The CDR3 covers 14 residues. Germline V gives CDR1 MNHNY, CDR2 SVGAGI (reference sequence). The V segment lost 7 bases and the J segment 13 bases; nucleotides outside the gene matches: 15. The CDR3 here is CASIPTGSRWTLFF. For the CDR3, the DNA is TGTGCCAGCATCCCGACAGGGAGCCGTTGGACGCTGTTTTTT.

V and J are TRBV29-1 and TRBJ1-1; D ambiguous. The CDR3 is 13 residues long. Trimming removed 6 bases from V and 0 bases from J, with 11 bases in between. The germline V gene encodes CDR1 SQVTM and CDR2 ANQGSEA. Here the CDR3 DNA reads TGCAGCGTCCACAGATCCATGAACACTGAAGCTTTCTTT. This translates into CSVHRSMNTEAFF. The variable domain in full, completed from reference TRBV29-1 and TRBJ1-1, reads SAVISQKPSRDICQRGTSLTIQCQVDSQVTMMFWYRQQPGQSLTLIATANQGSEATYESGFVIDKFPISRPNLTFSTLTVSNMSPEDSSIYLCSVHRSMNTEAFFGQGTRLTVV.

The chain joins TRBV29-1 to TRBJ2-1; the D is unclear. The CDR3 covers 14 residues. Trimming left V 4 bases short and J 0 bases short, with 10 bases between. Germline V CDR1 and CDR2: SQVTM, ANQGSEA. CDR3 amino acids: CSVVYGDSYNEQFF. As DNA, the CDR3 is TGCAGCGTTGTGTACGGCGACTCCTACAATGAGCAGTTCTTC.

This chain connects TRBV6-6 to TRBJ1-2; the D gene is possibly TRBD1 (6 bases). The V and J ends lost 0 bases and 4 bases respectively, with 9 bases between them. The CDR3 spans 14 residues. Per the germline V gene, CDR1 is MNHNY and CDR2 is SVGAGI (reference sequence). Written as DNA, the CDR3 is TGTGCCAGCAGTTACTCGAGGGACATCTATGGCTACACCTTC. It yields the protein CASSYSRDIYGYTF.

The chain uses TRBV18 and TRBJ2-5; maybe TRBD2 (5 bases). Germline values: CDR1 KGHSH, CDR2 LQKENI. Trimming removed 4 bases from V and 3 bases from J, with 9 bases in between. The CDR3 has 13 amino acids. CDR3: CASSLGREETQYF. The DNA for the CDR3 is TGTGCCAGCTCACTCGGGCGGGAAGAGACCCAGTACTTC.

The gene calls are TRBV12-2 and TRBJ1-4. TRBV12-2 is a known pseudogene. The CDR3 loop spans 11 amino acids. The CDR3 reads CASRLARRTFF. CDR3 nucleotide sequence: TGTGCAAGTCGCTTAGCGCGGCGGACGTTTTTT.

The chain employs TRBV11-3 and TRBJ2-1, with no clear D. The CDR3 is made up of 13 amino acids. V was clipped by 6 bases and J by 5 bases, with 11 bases between them. CDR1 and CDR2 (germline): SGHNT, YENEEA. Here the CDR3 DNA reads TGTGCCAGCAGGAAATCCAAAAACAATGAGCAGTTCTTC. It is translated as CASRKSKNNEQFF.

The V and J genes are TRBV2 and TRBJ1-1; tentatively, D is TRBD1 (5 bases). Deletions cut 0 bases from V and 5 bases from J, with 13 bases between. Germline V gives CDR1 SNHLY, CDR2 FYNNEI. The CDR3 length is 15 residues. The CDR3 DNA reads as TGTGCCAGCAGTGAAGCGGAACTCTGGGGGACTGAAGCTTTCTTT. Protein sequence: CASSEAELWGTEAFF.

V usage is TRBV19 and J usage is TRBJ1-2; 9 bases agree with TRBD1. The CDR3 totals 16 residues. J was trimmed by 4 bases and V by 3 bases; bases with no gene match: 9. Germline-derived CDR1 and CDR2 are LNHDA and SQIVND (reference sequence). In nucleotides, the CDR3 is TGTGCCAGTAGTATTTATTCTGCGACAGGGGGCTATGGCTACACCTTC. Translated, it gives CASSIYSATGGYGYTF.

The J gene is TRBJ2-1, the V gene TRBV12-5, with 12 nucleotides matching TRBD1. Germline-derived CDR1 and CDR2 are LGHNT and FRNRAP. The CDR3 is 22 residues long. J was trimmed by 5 bases and V by 0 bases; bases with no gene match: 20. CDR3 coding DNA: TGTGCTAGTGGTTTGGTACCCCGTTTCTCGCTTTTCCGGGACAGGGGGCACAATGAGCAGTTCTTC. As protein: CASGLVPRFSLFRDRGHNEQFF.

On this clone itself: The junction and the germline gene differ at one end; a read error may be behind it. The chain has TRBV29-1 and TRBJ2-2, with a possible D match to TRBD1 (5 bases). The CDR3 runs 13 residues. CDR1 and CDR2 from the germline V gene are SQVTM and ANQGSEA. The CDR3 loop is CSAESSGHGELFF. CDR3 nucleotides: TGCAGCGCTGAAAGCTCAGGGCACGGGGAGCTGTTTTTT.

This rearrangement joins TRBV9 to TRBJ1-6; 11 bases are a match to TRBD1. Germline CDR1 SGDLS, CDR2 YYNGEE. The CDR3 has 14 amino acids. Trimming took 4 bases from V and 8 from J; bases not matched to a gene: 2. The CDR3 nucleotides are TGTGCCAGCAGCTGGGGACAGGGGGATTCACCCCTCCACTTT. It specifies CASSWGQGDSPLHF.

CDR3 loop: CASRLVWQGANYGYTF. CDR3 DNA: TGTGCCAGCAGACTTGTATGGCAGGGGGCGAACTATGGCTACACCTTC. The gene calls are TRBV5-6 and TRBJ1-2, with 8 nucleotides matching TRBD1. Trimming removed 5 bases from V and 2 bases from J; junction bases left unmatched: 11. The CDR3 length is 16 residues. CDR1 and CDR2 from the germline V gene are SGHDT and YYEEEE. Complete variable domain (other parts from reference TRBV5-6 and TRBJ1-2): DAGVTQSPTHLIKTRGQQVTLRCSPKSGHDTVSWYQQALGQGPQFIFQYYEEEERQRGNFPDRFSGHQFPNYSSELNVNALLLGDSALYLCASRLVWQGANYGYTFGSGTRLTVV.

The V and J genes are TRBV27 and TRBJ2-6, with D uncertain. The CDR3 length is 15 residues. V dropped 5 bases and J dropped 2 bases, with 10 bases sitting between them. Germline CDR1 MNHEY, CDR2 SMNVEV (reference sequence). The CDR3 DNA follows: TGTGCCAGCAGTCATGACCCGGCTGGGGCCAACGTCCTGACTTTC. Protein sequence: CASSHDPAGANVLTF.

V gene TRBV5-1 combines with J gene TRBJ2-7, with TRBD2 identical over 10 bases. The CDR3 runs to 15 residues. V was pared by 2 bases and J by 2 bases, with 4 bases of the junction left unmatched. The germline V gene has CDR1 SGHRS and CDR2 YFSETQ. CDR3 in amino acids: CASSLPSGRTYEQYF. The DNA for the CDR3 is TGCGCCAGCAGCTTACCTAGCGGGAGAACCTACGAGCAGTACTTC.

DNA of the CDR3: TGTGCCAGTAGCAGGGGTGGAATCGGGGAGCTGTTTTTT. It codes for CASSRGGIGELFF. The rearrangement joins TRBV6-6 to TRBJ2-2, with D perhaps matching TRBD1 (6 bases). The V end lost 9 bases, the J end lost 7 bases, and 15 bases lay between the germline ends. The CDR3 extends over 13 amino acids. Germline V gene data show CDR1 as MNHNY and CDR2 as SVGAGI (reference sequence).

The genes are TRBV10-3 and TRBJ1-1; D ambiguous. Germline lookup yields CDR1 ENHRY and CDR2 SYGVKD. V was trimmed by 0 bases and J by 5 bases, leaving 7 bases between them. The CDR3 extends over 13 amino acids. The CDR3 bases are TGTGCCATCAGTGAGTCGAGCCGGACTGAAGCTTTCTTT. It specifies CAISESSRTEAFF.

The chain recombines TRBV5-1 with TRBJ1-2; 10 bases are a match to TRBD1. The germline CDR1 and CDR2 sequences are SGHRS and YFSETQ. The CDR3 sequence is 15 residues long. V shed 1 base, J shed 6 bases, and the junction held 6 bases outside the gene matches. CDR3: CASSLTPGQGDGYTF. Written as DNA, the CDR3 is TGCGCCAGCAGCTTGACCCCAGGACAGGGGGATGGCTACACCTTC.

Turning to this clone: The same CDR3 also results from other DNA sequences found in this sample. The chain recombines TRBV4-1 with TRBJ1-2; no clear D gene. CDR1 and CDR2 (germline): MGHRA, YSYEKL. This CDR3 is 13 amino acids long. The V and J ends lost 0 bases and 7 bases respectively, with 9 bases between them. The CDR3 spells CASSQEDRGGYTF. CDR3 nucleotide sequence: TGCGCCAGCAGCCAAGAAGATCGGGGTGGCTACACCTTC.

In the case of this clone: The junction differs from germline at one of its ends, possibly a read error. The CDR3 DNA sequence: TGTGCCTGGAGTGTAAGTCACAGTCGCAGCATACTCTTC. Its protein product is CAWSVSHSRSILF. The genes are TRBV30 and TRBJ2-1; D remains unclear. This CDR3 comprises 13 residues. The V gene's germline CDR1 is GTSNPN and CDR2 SVGIG (reference sequence).

The CDR3 bases are TGCGCCAGCAGCTTCCCCCGGGACAACAATGAAAAACTGTTTTTT. It encodes CASSFPRDNNEKLFF. The rearrangement links TRBV5-1 to TRBJ1-4; a weak D match, TRBD1 (6 bases). The CDR3 sequence is 15 residues long. V lost 2 bases to trimming and J lost 5 bases, with 13 bases between them. CDR1 and CDR2 (germline): SGHRS, YFSETQ.

For the CDR3, the DNA is TGTGCCAGCAGTGGCGGGAGCGGGACCGGGGAGCTGTTTTTT. Residues: CASSGGSGTGELFF. The chain uses TRBV6-5 and TRBJ2-2, with 7 bases lining up with TRBD2. The V segment lost 5 bases and the J segment 5 bases; nucleotides outside the gene matches: 5. This CDR3 has 14 amino acids. Germline CDR1 and CDR2: MNHEY and SVGAGI.

V usage is TRBV7-9 and J usage is TRBJ2-1; 8 bases align to TRBD2. Losses at the gene ends were 3 bases for V and 8 bases for J; bases not matched to a gene: 3. This CDR3 spans 13 amino acids. Germline CDR1 SEHNR, CDR2 FQNEAQ (reference sequence). In DNA form, the CDR3 reads TGTGCCAGCAGCTTCGGGAGGGCGGATGAGCAGTTCTTC. It codes for CASSFGRADEQFF.

This rearrangement joins TRBV7-8 to TRBJ2-7, with 11 nucleotides matching TRBD2. The germline V gene encodes CDR1 SGHVS and CDR2 FQNEAQ. The CDR3 totals 17 residues. The V and J ends lost 7 bases and 4 bases, in that order; junction bases with no gene match: 15. CDR3 protein: CASIMGRHGTSGYEQYF. The CDR3 nucleotides are TGTGCCAGCATCATGGGACGGCACGGGACTAGCGGATACGAGCAGTACTTC. Using reference TRBV7-8 and TRBJ2-7 for the parts outside the CDR3, the full variable domain is GAGVSQSPRYKVAKRGQDVALRCDPISGHVSLFWYQQALGQGPEFLTYFQNEAQLDKSGLPSDRFFAERPEGSVSTLKIQRTQQEDSAVYLCASIMGRHGTSGYEQYFGPGTRLTVT.

J is TRBJ1-1 and V is TRBV6-6; 9 bases match TRBD1. The V and J ends lost 6 bases and 2 bases, in that order; junction bases with no gene match: 10. CDR1 and CDR2 from the germline V gene are MNHNY and SVGAGI (reference sequence). CDR3 length equals 16 residues. DNA of the CDR3: TGTGCCAGCAGCCCCCTAGCGGACAGGGGAAACACTGAAGCTTTCTTT. This codes for CASSPLADRGNTEAFF.

Regarding this clone: The junction shows a germline mismatch at one end, possibly a read error. The rearrangement joins TRBV18 to TRBJ2-5; D perhaps matches TRBD1 (6 bases). The CDR3 is 14 amino acids. Germline CDR1 reads KGHSH; CDR2 reads LQKENI. The CDR3 loop reads CASSPPGTREAQYF. CDR3 sequence (DNA): TGTGCCAGCTCACCCCCAGGGACAAGAGAGGCCCAGTACTTC. Complete variable domain (other parts from reference TRBV18 and TRBJ2-5): NAGVMQNPRHLVRRRGQEARLRCSPMKGHSHVYWYRQLPEEGLKFMVYLQKENIIDESGMPKERFSAEFPKEGPSILRIQQVVRGDSAAYFCASSPPGTREAQYFGPGTRLLVL.

The chain joins TRBV18 to TRBJ2-5, with 11 bases that match TRBD2. V was clipped by 3 bases and J by 1 base; unmatched bases: 7. The CDR3 loop spans 17 amino acids. Germline lookup yields CDR1 KGHSH and CDR2 LQKENI. CDR3 sequence reads: CASSPTLTSGAQETQYF. CDR3 in DNA: TGTGCCAGCTCACCTACTCTGACTAGCGGGGCCCAAGAGACCCAGTACTTC. The whole variable domain, filled in from reference TRBV18 and TRBJ2-5, reads NAGVMQNPRHLVRRRGQEARLRCSPMKGHSHVYWYRQLPEEGLKFMVYLQKENIIDESGMPKERFSAEFPKEGPSILRIQQVVRGDSAAYFCASSPTLTSGAQETQYFGPGTRLLVL.

The chain has TRBV18 and TRBJ2-7; D not resolved. Trimming stripped 1 base from V and 6 bases from J, with 19 bases between. CDR1 is KGHSH, CDR2 LQKENI, per germline. CDR3 length: 16 residues. CDR3 sequence (DNA): TGTGCCAGCTCACCACGCCCCCCGGGCCCGGGTCCCGAGCAGTACTTC. Encoded protein: CASSPRPPGPGPEQYF.